This record concerns one T cell receptor (beta chain) sequence. This sample is drawn from a study of radiation and T cells in renal cell carcinoma. This sample's time point: blood 4 weeks post-SBRT, at nephrectomy. Documented treatment: 15 Gy SBRT to primary tumor, nephrectomy 4 weeks later. Nephrectomy followed 15 Gy stereotactic body radiation by 4 weeks. This renal cell carcinoma was of the clear cell type. The repertoire was sequenced with immunoSEQ multiplex PCR; TCRdb's copy has only in-frame clones and lacks some. This table holds roughly 64,000 clones, 60% to 85% found once. The CDR3 is 12 amino acids. Germline assignment: CDR1 SGDLS and CDR2 YYNGEE. With 2 bases removed from V and 10 bases from J, the gap between germline ends came to 10 bases.

The source was blood, collected from a patient whose treatment included radiotherapy and nephrectomy. This sequence joins TRBV9 and TRBJ2-1; D is possibly TRBD2 (6 bases). The origin of this receptor is a man aged 55 to 69 with renal cell carcinoma. The CDR3 DNA is TGTGCCAGCAGCGTCGGGGGAGACGAGCAGTTCTTC. This encodes CASSVGGDEQFF.